Each of the 23 T cell receptor beta chains below was sequenced from the same sample in a study of shared clonotypes between healthy human individuals (TCRdb year 2020). Libraries were built with the immunoSEQ multiplex PCR assay. TCRdb's version of the immuneACCESS table is confined to in-frame rearrangements and falls short of the full clone set. An unresolved V gene accounts for under half of the shortfall where checked; the remainder is of unknown origin. A total of millions of clones appear in this sample, around 95% of them only once. The ten largest clones capture approximately 0.13% of the sample. Material: naive CD4+ T cells sorted from blood. The cell subset or site label, as the study defines it: CD45RA+ positively selected. Receptors were obtained from a man aged 18 to 29 in good health.

The chain links TRBV10-1 to TRBJ2-5, with TRBD2 matching over 13 bases. V lost 7 bases, J lost 5 bases, and 7 bases stayed unmatched. Germline values: CDR1 WNHNN, CDR2 SYGVQD (reference sequence). CDR3 length: 15 amino acids. In DNA, the CDR3 is TGCGCCAGCACGCCGGGACTAGCGGGACGGGAGACCCAGTACTTC. The encoded protein is CASTPGLAGRETQYF.

Turning to this clone: This sample also contains other DNA sequences that code for the same CDR3. The V gene is TRBV19, the J gene TRBJ2-7; the match to TRBD1 covers 7 bases. CDR3 length equals 12 residues. Trimming at V came to 6 bases and at J to 2 bases, leaving 1 base not matched to a gene. Germline CDR1 LNHDA, CDR2 SQIVND (reference sequence). The CDR3 DNA reads TGTGCCAGTAGCGGGACAGCCTACGAGCAGTACTTC. It translates to CASSGTAYEQYF.

V usage is TRBV4-3 and J usage is TRBJ2-2; TRBD2 agrees at 7 bases. The junction had 6 bases not matched to a gene; V was cut back by 0 bases and J by 8 bases. This CDR3 is built from 15 residues. Germline CDR1 and CDR2: LGHNA and YSLEER. As DNA, the CDR3 is TGCGCCAGCAGCCAAGAAACCCTAGCGGCAGGGGAGCTGTTTTTT. Its translation: CASSQETLAAGELFF.

CDR3 DNA: TGTGCCTGGAGCGGAAAGGACAGGGGTTGGAATGAGCAGTTCTTC. Translated, it gives CAWSGKDRGWNEQFF. The chain couples TRBV30 to TRBJ2-1; 9 bases line up with TRBD1. The CDR3 runs 15 residues. Germline-derived CDR1 and CDR2 are GTSNPN and SVGIG (reference sequence). Germline trimming cut 3 bases from V and 7 bases from J; bases unmatched to any gene: 10.

A remark on this clone: The identical CDR3 is also encoded by other nucleotide sequences in the sample. The V call is TRBV18, the J call TRBJ2-5; TRBD1 matches at 8 bases. Germline loops: CDR1 KGHSH, CDR2 LQKENI. V lost 3 bases, J lost 4 bases, and 4 bases stayed unmatched. The CDR3 has 14 residues. CDR3 residues: CASSPGQGGETQYF. The CDR3 nucleotides are TGTGCCAGCTCACCCGGACAGGGCGGAGAGACCCAGTACTTC.

V usage is TRBV19 and J usage is TRBJ1-5; D not certain. The germline V gene encodes CDR1 LNHDA and CDR2 SQIVND (reference sequence). Trimming removed 6 bases at V and 3 bases at J, with 15 bases between. The CDR3 totals 15 residues. CDR3 residues: CASRLAAFSNQPQHF. CDR3 nucleotide sequence: TGTGCCAGTAGATTGGCGGCCTTCTCCAATCAGCCCCAGCATTTT.

This clone was recorded once. This chain connects TRBV9 to TRBJ2-7, with 11 bases aligning to TRBD1. The CDR3 runs 15 residues. Trimming cost V 4 bases and J 3 bases; bases outside gene matches: 6. CDR1 and CDR2 (germline): SGDLS, YYNGEE. The CDR3 protein is CASSPRTGGVYEQYF. The CDR3 DNA is TGTGCCAGCAGCCCCCGGACAGGGGGCGTCTACGAGCAGTACTTC.

The chain employs TRBV5-1 and TRBJ2-6; no firm D call. The CDR3 consists of 15 residues. Germline loops: CDR1 SGHRS, CDR2 YFSETQ. V gave up 3 bases and J gave up 0 bases, with 7 bases separating them. CDR3 nucleotides: TGCGCCAGCAGCTCAGCGACCTCTGGGGCCAACGTCCTGACTTTC. This gives the protein CASSSATSGANVLTF.

This sequence joins TRBV2 and TRBJ2-7; D may be TRBD2 (6 bases). This CDR3 has 16 residues. With 6 bases removed from V and 5 bases from J, the gap between germline ends came to 23 bases. Looked up from germline, CDR1 is SNHLY and CDR2 is FYNNEI. The CDR3 region is CASRPRTGVEENEQYF. Here the CDR3 DNA reads TGTGCCAGCAGGCCTCGAACGGGGGTGGAGGAGAACGAGCAGTACTTC.

J is TRBJ2-1 and V is TRBV11-2, with TRBD2 matching 7 bases. The CDR3 extends over 13 amino acids. V trimming: 5 bases; J trimming: 14 bases; junction bases outside the gene matches: 12. CDR1 SGHAT and CDR2 FQNNGV come from the germline V gene. The CDR3 DNA reads TGTGCCAGCAGCCCTGGACTAGTCAATGGAGAGTTCTTC. It is translated as CASSPGLVNGEFF.

This chain uses TRBV5-5 with TRBJ1-2; no reliable D call. Germline loops: CDR1 SGHKS, CDR2 YYEKEE (reference sequence). CDR3 length: 15 amino acids. Trimming took 3 bases from V and 6 from J, leaving 18 bases between them. CDR3 DNA sequence: TGTGCCAGCAGCTCTCTCTCGGGGATTAAAGATGGCTACACCTTC. It specifies CASSSLSGIKDGYTF.

CDR3 amino acids: CASSPRTGEVPTDTQYF. The CDR3 DNA follows: TGTGCCAGCAGCCCACGGACAGGGGAAGTCCCCACAGATACGCAGTATTTT. The V and J genes are TRBV7-9 and TRBJ2-3, with 9 positions matching TRBD1. After removal of 5 bases from V and 2 bases from J, the junction contained 11 bases not matched to a gene. Per the germline V gene, CDR1 is SEHNR and CDR2 is FQNEAQ (reference sequence). The CDR3 has 17 amino acids.

The table lists this clone with a count of one. Other DNA sequences in the same sample also yield this CDR3. The chain uses TRBV10-1 and TRBJ2-3, with D uncertain. The CDR3 has 13 residues. Trimming removed 6 bases at V and 1 base at J, with 8 bases between. Germline values: CDR1 WNHNN, CDR2 SYGVQD (reference sequence). DNA of the CDR3: TGCGCCAGCAGAGCTGGCGGCACAGATACGCAGTATTTT. Protein: CASRAGGTDTQYF.

The CDR3 region has the DNA TGTGCCAGCAGCTTTGAGGGGGGTAATAGCAATCAGCCCCAGCATTTT. Translated, it gives CASSFEGGNSNQPQHF. The chain combines TRBV7-9 with TRBJ1-5; tentative D call: TRBD1 (6 bases). This CDR3 region has 16 residues. The V gene lost 3 bases and the J gene lost 0 bases, with 12 bases spanning the gap. Per the germline V gene, CDR1 is SEHNR and CDR2 is FQNEAQ (reference sequence).

This chain uses TRBV10-3 with TRBJ1-6, with a weak D call TRBD1 (6 bases). The CDR3 is 14 residues long. CDR1 is ENHRY, CDR2 SYGVKD, per germline. Trimming left V 6 bases short and J 8 bases short, with 14 bases between. The CDR3 is CAIRRVGAHSPLHF. CDR3 nucleotides: TGTGCCATCAGGCGGGTGGGGGCCCATTCACCCCTCCACTTT.

This clone was observed once. The chain has TRBV2 and TRBJ1-6; a possible D gene is TRBD1 (5 bases). CDR1 is SNHLY and CDR2 is FYNNEI in the germline V gene. The CDR3 runs to 13 residues. The V and J ends lost 4 bases and 10 bases respectively, with 11 bases between them. CDR3 in DNA: TGTGCCAGCAGTGGGGGGACGGTCTCACCCCTCCACTTT. Translated, it gives CASSGGTVSPLHF.

The V and J genes are TRBV19 and TRBJ1-2; TRBD1 is a possible D gene (5 bases). The V end was cut by 5 bases, the J end by 5 bases, with 12 bases between. Germline assignment: CDR1 LNHDA and CDR2 SQIVND (reference sequence). CDR3 length: 13 residues. CDR3 nucleotide sequence: TGTGCCAGTAGTTATGGGACTTTGTATGGCTACACCTTC. This translates into CASSYGTLYGYTF.

The chain employs TRBV5-1 and TRBJ2-6; D is tentatively TRBD1 or TRBD2 (5 bases each). CDR1 is SGHRS and CDR2 is YFSETQ in the germline V gene. The CDR3 length is 18 residues. V was shortened by 4 bases and J by 4 bases, with 21 bases between the two germline ends. CDR3: CASSPRPGLGYGANVLTF. The CDR3 coding sequence is TGCGCCAGCAGCCCTCGTCCGGGGCTGGGTTACGGGGCCAACGTCCTGACTTTC.

The genes are TRBV11-2 and TRBJ2-1; TRBD2 matches at 12 bases. CDR1 is SGHAT and CDR2 is FQNNGV in the germline V gene. J was trimmed by 5 bases and V by 5 bases; bases with no gene match: 4. The CDR3 runs 15 residues. The CDR3 region is CASSPLAGGHNEQFF. The CDR3 DNA reads as TGTGCCAGCAGCCCTCTAGCGGGGGGGCACAATGAGCAGTTCTTC.

The J gene is TRBJ1-2, the V gene TRBV7-8; D unclear. Germline V gives CDR1 SGHVS, CDR2 FQNEAQ. V lost 1 base to trimming and J lost 5 bases, with 5 bases between them. The CDR3 is 12 residues long. The CDR3 region has the DNA TGTGCCAGCAGCTTAGGTCTATATGGCTACACCTTC. It yields the protein CASSLGLYGYTF.

V gene TRBV6-5 combines with J gene TRBJ2-1; 11 bases agree with TRBD2. The CDR3 has 16 amino acids. Germline lookup yields CDR1 MNHEY and CDR2 SVGAGI. Trimming took 4 bases from V and 5 from J; bases not matched to a gene: 7. CDR3 residues: CASSSGTSGLHNEQFF. In DNA, the CDR3 is TGTGCCAGCAGTTCCGGGACTAGCGGACTACACAATGAGCAGTTCTTC.

V gene TRBV25-1 combines with J gene TRBJ2-6; D not resolved. V was cut by 4 bases and J by 4 bases, with 8 bases left in between. This CDR3 has 14 residues. In germline, CDR1 is MGHDK, CDR2 SYGVNS. The CDR3 region is CASSAPTGANVLTF. In nucleotides, the CDR3 is TGTGCCAGCAGTGCCCCCACCGGGGCCAACGTCCTGACTTTC.

The chain links TRBV4-2 to TRBJ2-1, with TRBD2 matching over 10 bases. The germline gives CDR1 LGHNA, CDR2 YNFKEQ. The CDR3 covers 15 residues. V shed 5 bases and J 6 bases; nucleotides not matched to a gene: 7. The CDR3 here is CASSGGSSGGNEQFF. CDR3 nucleotide sequence: TGTGCCAGCAGCGGTGGGTCTAGCGGGGGCAATGAGCAGTTCTTC.